This T cell receptor (beta chain) was sequenced for a study of shared clonotypes between healthy human individuals (dated by TCRdb to 2019 to 2021). With regard to the full study: The cohort included a few men and a couple of women between 18 and 49 years of age. For each donor, three plates each were used for CD4 naive and CD4 memory, two plates were used for CD8 naive, and one plate was used for CD8 memory. Libraries were prepared and TCR repertoires were sequenced by different laboratories using diverse techniques, in order to increase sequencing depth and limit assay-specific biases. The study deeply sequenced blood TCR repertoires of five healthy adults to estimate repertoire size and the extent of clonotype sharing between individuals. Each donor's leukapheresis produced roughly between roughly 0.85 and 10 billion PBMCs. Study-wide conclusions, independent of this receptor: Pairwise subsampling led to the expectation that sequencing depth would affect the degree of clonotype sharing among donors. When four donors were compared, the shared fraction of clonotypes was about 5.5% for naive CD4, less than 4% for naive CD8, roughly 2.5% for memory CD4, and approximately 0.4% for memory CD8. Because the study included a small number of donors, the genetic and exposure-history diversity represented was limited. Compared with non-shared clonotypes, the clonotypes found in all four sorted-subset donors had higher generation probabilities. Naive subsets generally had larger estimated clonotype richness than memory subsets. Incomplete sequencing was indicated by rarefaction of sorted-subset datasets, despite the large sequencing depth. Sampling was restricted to blood, and TCR repertoires in tissue are likely to differ from TCR repertoires in blood.

TCR CDR3 regions were amplified from genomic DNA by multiplex PCR using the deep immunoSEQ assay. Extracted genomic DNA from each cell subset was spread evenly across all wells of several immunoSEQ 96-well plates, with each plate serving as a replicate. For sorted subsets, about 210 ng of genomic DNA, equivalent to around 30,000 T cell genomes, went into each replicate PCR. Purified libraries were quantified with a Qubit 3.0 fluorometer, sized on a Bioanalyzer 2100, and re-quantified with the KAPA Library Quantification kit. A separate single-read 150-cycle Illumina NextSeq 550 flow cell was used to sequence each immunoSEQ 96-well plate. Per the authors' processing: Because the immunoSEQ output included only junctional sequences and no quality scores, the filtering could not be the same as the filtering used for full-length reads. Sequences were annotated with PyIR, a Python wrapper for IgBLAST v1.9, and V/J genes and CDR3 were assigned using IMGT germline references. Reads were filtered out if the reads had weak V/J assignments (E-value above 1e-6), no CDR3, stop codons, out-of-frame junctions, or ambiguous translated residues. V3J clonotypes were defined as sequences sharing an identical inferred V gene, J gene, and CDR3 amino acid sequence. To compute the percentage overlap between repertoires, the number of shared unique clonotypes was divided by the size of the smaller repertoire. Richness of each repertoire was evaluated using RTK rarefaction, the Chao1 estimator, and Recon v2.1 estimates of unobserved clonotypes. For all TCRbeta clonotypes obtained by the gDNA method from four donors, generation probabilities were computed with OLGA. As stored in TCRdb, this immuneACCESS dataset retains in-frame rearrangements with V and J assigned. A fraction of the clones does not appear; measured against another copy, unresolved V genes explain less than half of the discrepancy, and the remainder lacks a known reason. From that table come the V and J calls and clone size; the DNA was used to work out D and trimming. Here the sample has over a million clones; 95% to 99% occur a single time. About 0.4% of the sample is held by the ten biggest clonotypes.

The donors were healthy, HIV-negative adults who had no recently reported acute infections or vaccinations. Every donor was a Caucasian adult residing in Nashville, Tennessee, USA. CD4+ T cells were enriched through magnetic negative selection, after which naive cells were positively selected on CD45RA and the remaining negative fraction served as the memory subset. Blood was obtained by leukapheresis, after which PBMCs were separated by Ficoll-Histopaque density gradient centrifugation and cryopreserved in liquid nitrogen vapor phase. Analytical flow cytometry was used to check the purity and quantity of every magnetically sorted T cell population. From each sorted fraction, genomic DNA was isolated and quantified by UV absorbance on a Nanodrop 2000c. In regard to this clone: This receptor's antigen is unknown. The input lacks base qualities; no much larger clone sits a single base away.

Reading the germline V gene gives CDR1 WSHSY and CDR2 SAAADI. Trimming takes 7 bases off V and 0 bases off J; junction bases not matched to a gene: 12. Inclusive of the bounding cysteine and phenylalanine, the CDR3 is 18 residues long. The entry retains the CDR3 DNA only, 54 bases that are in frame from base 1. The sequence joins TRBV10-2 to TRBJ2-2; TRBD2 fits 9 bases in the junction. Sequencing input: naive CD4+ T cells sorted from blood. Interpreted using the paper, the cell subset or site label stands for: CD45RA+ positively selected. The receptor was isolated from a man aged 30 to 39 in good health. The CDR3 protein sequence reads: CASNKLAGPATNTGELFF. The sequence in DNA is TGCGCCAGCAACAAGCTAGCGGGGCCCGCCACGAACACCGGGGAGCTGTTTTTT.